One sample yielded the 3 T cell receptor beta chains listed below, sequenced in a study of early T cells in non-severe SARS-CoV-2 infection. One entry per CDR3 protein, called by TCRdb with MiXCR from the 5' RACE reads. The table records roughly 100,000 distinct CDR3 sequences, over 9.5% of them present only once. The sample in question was whole blood, obtained at baseline. The receptors come from an adult who was a healthcare worker with PCR-confirmed SARS-CoV-2 infection or an uninfected control (not recorded which).

The chain has TRBV11-2 and TRBJ2-4; D is undetermined. Trimming took off 2 bases at V and 9 bases at J, with 11 bases between the two ends. From germline, CDR1 is SGHAT and CDR2 FQNNGV. The length of the CDR3 is 13 residues. CDR3 sequence: CASSLNERGIQYF. CDR3 bases: TGTGCCAGCAGCTTAAACGAACGTGGCATTCAGTACTTC.

This clonotype was recorded a few times. The chain is built from TRBV11-2 and TRBJ1-1; 7 nucleotides match TRBD1. The germline CDR1 and CDR2 sequences are SGHAT and FQNNGV. This CDR3 has 15 amino acids. With V trimmed by 2 bases and J by 5 bases, 8 bases remained unmatched. In DNA, the CDR3 is TGTGCCAGCAGCTTATCAGGGGGTATTGGTACTGAAGCTTTCTTT. It codes for CASSLSGGIGTEAFF.

The genes are TRBV12-3 or TRBV12-4 and TRBJ2-3; D gene uncertain. With 1 base removed from V and 4 bases from J, the gap between germline ends came to 3 bases. The CDR3 runs to 12 residues. The CDR3 nucleotides read TGTGCCAGCAGTTTAGATGCAGATACGCAGTATTTT. Its translation is CASSLDADTQYF.